A single sample gave rise to the 14 T cell receptor beta chains below, sequenced in a study of blood T cell repertoires in COVID-19. The repertoire was sequenced with immunoSEQ multiplex PCR; TCRdb's copy has only in-frame clones and lacks some. Of about 270,000 clones in the sample, more than 75% are singletons; the top ten hold about 2.5%. The sequenced material came from PBMCs or T cells enriched from blood (not recorded which). These receptors were obtained from a woman aged 35 to 49 with acute COVID-19.

In DNA form, the CDR3 reads TGCGCCAGCAGCCCGGGACAGGGAACCTATGGCTACACCTTC. The encoded protein is CASSPGQGTYGYTF. The rearrangement joins TRBV5-1 to TRBJ1-2, with TRBD1 identical over 9 bases. Germline lookup yields CDR1 SGHRS and CDR2 YFSETQ. J gave up 4 bases and V 4 bases, and 5 bases lay outside the gene matches. The CDR3 is made up of 14 amino acids.

V gene TRBV5-1 combines with J gene TRBJ2-5; the match to TRBD1 covers 8 bases. The V and J ends lost 4 bases and 4 bases, in that order; junction bases with no gene match: 6. Germline V gene sequence: CDR1 SGHRS, CDR2 YFSETQ. The CDR3 has 14 amino acids. CDR3 coding DNA: TGCGCCAGCAGCGTGGACAGGGTGTTAGAGACCCAGTACTTC. Its translation is CASSVDRVLETQYF. The variable domain in full, completed from reference TRBV5-1 and TRBJ2-5, reads KAGVTQTPRYLIKTRGQQVTLSCSPISGHRSVSWYQQTPGQGLQFLFEYFSETQRNKGNFPGRFSGRQFSNSRSEMNVSTLELGDSALYLCASSVDRVLETQYFGPGTRLLVL.

V and J are TRBV29-1 and TRBJ1-2; D gene ambiguous. Germline assignment: CDR1 SQVTM and CDR2 ANQGSEA. V lost 7 bases, J lost 4 bases, and 7 bases lay in between. The CDR3 runs 10 residues. The CDR3 sequence is CSASSYGYTF. The DNA of the CDR3 is TGCAGCGCAAGCTCCTATGGCTACACCTTC. Complete variable domain (other parts from reference TRBV29-1 and TRBJ1-2): SAVISQKPSRDICQRGTSLTIQCQVDSQVTMMFWYRQQPGQSLTLIATANQGSEATYESGFVIDKFPISRPNLTFSTLTVSNMSPEDSSIYLCSASSYGYTFGSGTRLTVV.

The chain recombines TRBV9 with TRBJ1-1; D is ambiguous. The germline gives CDR1 SGDLS, CDR2 YYNGEE. This CDR3 is 15 amino acids long. V was pared by 0 bases and J by 6 bases, with 15 bases between. CDR3 region: CASSVVASGSSEAFF. CDR3 sequence (DNA): TGTGCCAGCAGCGTAGTAGCCTCCGGGAGCTCTGAAGCTTTCTTT. Full variable domain (missing parts from reference TRBV9 and TRBJ1-1): DSGVTQTPKHLITATGQRVTLRCSPRSGDLSVYWYQQSLDQGLQFLIQYYNGEERAKGNILERFSAQQFPDLHSELNLSSLELGDSALYFCASSVVASGSSEAFFGQGTRLTVV.

The chain links TRBV28 to TRBJ2-7; D is uncertain. V was shortened by 5 bases and J by 0 bases, with 8 bases between the two germline ends. Germline V gene sequence: CDR1 MDHEN, CDR2 SYDVKM. This CDR3 is 13 amino acids long. CDR3 sequence (DNA): TGTGCCAGCAGTGCCAGTGTCTCCTACGAGCAGTACTTC. It translates to CASSASVSYEQYF.

The V call is TRBV4-1, the J call TRBJ1-2; D is perhaps TRBD1 (6 bases). V gave up 1 base and J gave up 5 bases, with 17 bases separating them. Per the germline V gene, CDR1 is MGHRA and CDR2 is YSYEKL. The CDR3 sequence is 16 residues long. The CDR3, as DNA: TGCGCCAGCAGCCAAGCCGGTACAGGGCTTTGGTATGGCTACACCTTC. Protein: CASSQAGTGLWYGYTF.

V gene TRBV21-1 combines with J gene TRBJ2-1; no DNA check was done on the table's D call, TRBD2. TRBV21-1 is deemed a pseudogene. The CDR3 is 15 residues long. CDR3 region: CASSEPGLAYNEQFF. The CDR3 nucleotides read TGTGCCAGCAGTGAACCGGGACTGGCCTACAATGAGCAGTTCTTC.

J is TRBJ2-1 and V is TRBV30; TRBD2 agrees at 10 bases. V trimming: 2 bases; J trimming: 3 bases; junction bases outside the gene matches: 10. The CDR3 is 17 amino acids. CDR1 is GTSNPN and CDR2 is SVGIG in the germline V gene (reference sequence). The CDR3 reads CAWSSTRTSGFYNEQFF. The CDR3 DNA reads TGTGCCTGGAGTTCGACTCGGACTAGCGGTTTCTACAATGAGCAGTTCTTC.

This clone was counted once. This chain joins TRBV3-1 (or the pseudogene TRBV3-2) and TRBJ1-5; TRBD1 aligns across 8 bases. V shed 5 bases and J 4 bases; nucleotides not matched to a gene: 7. The CDR3 length is 15 residues. Germline V gene sequence: CDR1 LGHDT, CDR2 YNNKEL (reference sequence). DNA of the CDR3: TGTGCCAGCAGCGCCGAGGACAGGGCGAATCAGCCCCAGCATTTT. Translation: CASSAEDRANQPQHF.

This rearrangement joins TRBV18 to TRBJ1-1, with TRBD1 matching over 7 bases. Germline assignment: CDR1 KGHSH and CDR2 LQKENI. The CDR3 contains 13 residues. V lost 3 bases and J lost 7; bases outside the gene matches: 5. CDR3 DNA: TGTGCCAGCTCACCCTCTGGGACAGTTGAAGCTTTCTTT. Protein product: CASSPSGTVEAFF. The whole variable domain, remainder taken from reference TRBV18 and TRBJ1-1, is NAGVMQNPRHLVRRRGQEARLRCSPMKGHSHVYWYRQLPEEGLKFMVYLQKENIIDESGMPKERFSAEFPKEGPSILRIQQVVRGDSAAYFCASSPSGTVEAFFGQGTRLTVV.

J is TRBJ1-5 and V is TRBV5-8; 7 nucleotides agree with TRBD1. Trimming took 1 base from V and 1 from J; bases not matched to a gene: 2. This CDR3 comprises 15 residues. Germline assignment: CDR1 SGHTS and CDR2 YDEGEE. The CDR3 coding sequence is TGTGCCAGCAGCTTGACAGGGGCGAGCAATCAGCCCCAGCATTTT. Translation: CASSLTGASNQPQHF.

The CDR3 nucleotides are TGTGCCATGCCACGGCTCGGGGGGAGAGGGGAAAAACTGTTTTTT. Protein: CAMPRLGGRGEKLFF. The chain recombines TRBV30 with TRBJ1-4, with TRBD1 as a possible D gene (5 bases). Germline assignment: CDR1 GTSNPN and CDR2 SVGIG (reference sequence). The CDR3 length is 15 residues. The germline V and J ends were trimmed by 8 bases and 8 bases, with 24 bases remaining between them.

The gene calls are TRBV28 and TRBJ1-5, with no clear D. This CDR3 is built from 14 residues. The germline CDR1 and CDR2 sequences are MDHEN and SYDVKM. V was pared by 5 bases and J by 3 bases, with 11 bases between. CDR3 nucleotides: TGTGCCAGCAGTCCGCTGCCGGTCAATCAGCCCCAGCATTTT. It specifies CASSPLPVNQPQHF.

The rearrangement links TRBV10-3 to TRBJ1-2, with 7 bases lining up with TRBD1. Germline CDR1 is ENHRY and CDR2 is SYGVKD. V dropped 6 bases and J dropped 2; count of bases not matched to a gene: 9. The CDR3 length is 15 residues. The CDR3 DNA follows: TGTGCCATCAGGGATACCGGGACAGAGAACTATGGCTACACCTTC. The encoded protein is CAIRDTGTENYGYTF.